This is a list of T cell receptor beta chains from one sample in a study of shared clonotypes between healthy human individuals. The table came from immunoSEQ multiplex PCR; TCRdb's copy has only in-frame clones and leaves some out. This table has about 1 million clones, roughly 70% appearing once. Sequenced sample: memory CD4+ T cells sorted from blood. These TCRs come from a man younger than 35 in good health. Both conserved end residues are part of each CDR3. A D gene is named only where the DNA matches it firmly. Clone size is given for some rows only: seen once, a few or many times, or a class if the clone is expanded.

d_call j_call v_call clone_size cdr3_aa cdr3_nt
TRBD2 TRBJ2-1 TRBV2 . CASHRGVNEQFF TGTGCCAGCCATCGGGGGGTCAATGAGCAGTTCTTC
TRBD1 TRBJ1-2 TRBV29-1 . CSADRGNNYGYTF TGCAGCGCCGACAGGGGCAATAACTATGGCTACACCTTC
TRBD2 TRBJ2-2 TRBV6-4 once CASSTLAENTGELFF TGTGCCAGCAGTACTCTAGCGGAGAACACCGGGGAGCTGTTTTTT
TRBD1 TRBJ1-1 TRBV19 . CASSAWDRMNTEAFF TGTGCCAGTAGTGCCTGGGACAGAATGAACACTGAAGCTTTCTTT
. TRBJ2-7 TRBV18 . CASSPGTFTYEQYF TGTGCCAGCTCACCAGGGACGTTTACCTACGAGCAGTACTTC
. TRBJ1-5 TRBV2 . CASYPALGQPQHF TGTGCCAGCTACCCCGCCCTCGGCCAGCCCCAGCATTTT
. TRBJ1-1 TRBV5-4 . CASSLPGTGNTEAFF TGTGCCAGCAGCTTGCCCGGGACCGGGAACACTGAAGCTTTCTTT
. TRBJ1-2 TRBV30 . CAWSPVTRNYGYTF TGTGCCTGGAGCCCAGTTACGCGAAACTATGGCTACACCTTC
TRBD2 TRBJ2-1 TRBV27 . CASSFLSGGGSYNEQFF TGTGCCAGCAGTTTTTTGTCGGGAGGGGGCTCCTACAATGAGCAGTTCTTC
. TRBJ2-4 TRBV6-5 once CASGEAGENIQYF TGTGCCAGCGGCGAGGCAGGGGAAAACATTCAGTACTTC